This T cell receptor beta chain was identified during a study of shared clonotypes between healthy human individuals. For the study at large: Samples came from a couple of female and a few male donors aged 18 to 49. Findings and limits, study-wide: Sequencing depth was expected to influence donor clonotype sharing. With few donors, the genetic and exposure-history diversity represented was limited. Sampling included only blood; tissue repertoires likely differ.

Using immunoSEQ multiplex PCR, the repertoire was profiled, and TCRdb retains in-frame clones only, with some absent. Among about 2 million clones listed, 85% to 95% were seen once. In the naive CD8 group, cells lacked CD45RO and were positively selected for CCR7, so terminally differentiated effector memory CD45RA+ cells were left out. J gave up 5 bases and V 0 bases, and 5 bases lay outside the gene matches. CDR3 length: 15 amino acids. Germline V gene sequence: CDR1 LGHNT, CDR2 FRNRAP. As to this clone: Its specificity is not known.

The sample consisted of naive CD8+ T cells sorted from blood. J is TRBJ2-5 and V is TRBV12-5; 8 bases are a match to TRBD1. The receptor comes from a man aged 18 to 29 in good health. The CDR3 DNA reads TGTGCTAGTGGTTTGGTACAGGGGGTATGGGAGACCCAGTACTTC. It encodes CASGLVQGVWETQYF.